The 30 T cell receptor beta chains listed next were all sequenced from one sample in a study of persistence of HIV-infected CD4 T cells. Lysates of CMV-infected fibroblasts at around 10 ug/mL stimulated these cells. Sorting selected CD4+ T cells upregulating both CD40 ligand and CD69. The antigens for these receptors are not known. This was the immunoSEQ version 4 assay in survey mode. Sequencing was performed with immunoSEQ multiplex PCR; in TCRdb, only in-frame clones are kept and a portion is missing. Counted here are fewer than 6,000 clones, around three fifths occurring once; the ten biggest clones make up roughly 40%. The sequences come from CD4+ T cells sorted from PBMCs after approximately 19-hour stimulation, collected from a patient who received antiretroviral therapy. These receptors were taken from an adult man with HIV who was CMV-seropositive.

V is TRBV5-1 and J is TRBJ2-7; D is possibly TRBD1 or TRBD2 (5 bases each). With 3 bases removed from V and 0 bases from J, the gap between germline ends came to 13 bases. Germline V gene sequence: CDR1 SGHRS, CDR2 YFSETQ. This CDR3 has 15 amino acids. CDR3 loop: CASSSSGTVSYEQYF. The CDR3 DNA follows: TGCGCCAGCAGCTCGTCCGGGACGGTCTCCTACGAGCAGTACTTC.

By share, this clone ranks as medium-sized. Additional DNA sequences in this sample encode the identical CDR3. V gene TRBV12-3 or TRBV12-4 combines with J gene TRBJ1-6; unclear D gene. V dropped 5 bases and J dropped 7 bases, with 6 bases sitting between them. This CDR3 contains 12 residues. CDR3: CASSGENSPLHF. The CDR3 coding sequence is TGTGCCAGCAGTGGGGAAAATTCACCCCTCCACTTT.

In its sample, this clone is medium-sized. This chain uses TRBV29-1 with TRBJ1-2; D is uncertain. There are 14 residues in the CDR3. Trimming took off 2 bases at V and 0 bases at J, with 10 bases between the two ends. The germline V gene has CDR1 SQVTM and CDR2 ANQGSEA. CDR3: CSVEHQASNYGYTF. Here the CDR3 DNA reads TGCAGCGTTGAACACCAGGCCTCTAACTATGGCTACACCTTC. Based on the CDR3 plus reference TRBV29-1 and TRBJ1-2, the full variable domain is SAVISQKPSRDICQRGTSLTIQCQVDSQVTMMFWYRQQPGQSLTLIATANQGSEATYESGFVIDKFPISRPNLTFSTLTVSNMSPEDSSIYLCSVEHQASNYGYTFGSGTRLTVV.

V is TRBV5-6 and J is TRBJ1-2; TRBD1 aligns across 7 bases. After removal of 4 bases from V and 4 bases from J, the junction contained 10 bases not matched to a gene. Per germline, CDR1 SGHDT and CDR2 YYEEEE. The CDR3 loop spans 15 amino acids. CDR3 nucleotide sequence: TGTGCCAGCAGCAGGGGGCCGGCCGGAACCTATGGCTACACCTTC. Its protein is CASSRGPAGTYGYTF.

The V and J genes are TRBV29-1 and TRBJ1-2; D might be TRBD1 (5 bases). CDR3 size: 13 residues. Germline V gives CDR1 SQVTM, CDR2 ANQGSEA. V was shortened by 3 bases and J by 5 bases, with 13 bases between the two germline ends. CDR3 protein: CSVDPGGTYGYTF. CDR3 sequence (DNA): TGCAGCGTTGACCCGGGGGGGACTTATGGCTACACCTTC.

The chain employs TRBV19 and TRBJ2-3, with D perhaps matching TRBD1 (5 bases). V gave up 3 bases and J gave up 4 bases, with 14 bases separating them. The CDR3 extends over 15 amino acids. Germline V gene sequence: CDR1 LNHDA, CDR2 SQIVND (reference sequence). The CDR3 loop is CASSMWGAVSDTQYF. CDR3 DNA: TGTGCCAGTAGTATGTGGGGCGCGGTTTCAGATACGCAGTATTTT.

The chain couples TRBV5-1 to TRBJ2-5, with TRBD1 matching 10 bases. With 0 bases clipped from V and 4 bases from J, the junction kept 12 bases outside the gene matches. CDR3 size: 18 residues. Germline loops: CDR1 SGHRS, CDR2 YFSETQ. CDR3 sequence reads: CASSLDLSDRGLRETQYF. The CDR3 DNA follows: TGCGCCAGCAGCTTGGACCTCTCCGACAGGGGGCTTCGAGAGACCCAGTACTTC.

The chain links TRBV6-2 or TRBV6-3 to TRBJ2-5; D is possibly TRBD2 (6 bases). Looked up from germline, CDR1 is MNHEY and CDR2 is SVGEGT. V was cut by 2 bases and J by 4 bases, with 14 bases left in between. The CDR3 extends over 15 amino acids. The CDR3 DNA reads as TGTGCCAGCAGTTACAGCTCGGGGCGGGGAGAGACCCAGTACTTC. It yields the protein CASSYSSGRGETQYF.

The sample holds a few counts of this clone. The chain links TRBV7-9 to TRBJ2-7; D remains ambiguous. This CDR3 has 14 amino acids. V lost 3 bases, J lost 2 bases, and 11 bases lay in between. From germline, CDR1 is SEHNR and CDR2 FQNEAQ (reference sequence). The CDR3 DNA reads TGTGCCAGCAGCTTGGATGGCTTAGCCTACGAGCAGTACTTC. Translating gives CASSLDGLAYEQYF.

Here the CDR3 DNA reads TGTGCCACCAGTGATCCCGGGACAGTGGACCAGCCCCAGCATTTT. Translating gives CATSDPGTVDQPQHF. The chain recombines TRBV24-1 with TRBJ1-5; 7 nucleotides match TRBD1. CDR1 and CDR2 from the germline V gene are KGHDR and SFDVKD. Trimming cost V 3 bases and J 7 bases; bases outside gene matches: 8. The CDR3 totals 15 residues.

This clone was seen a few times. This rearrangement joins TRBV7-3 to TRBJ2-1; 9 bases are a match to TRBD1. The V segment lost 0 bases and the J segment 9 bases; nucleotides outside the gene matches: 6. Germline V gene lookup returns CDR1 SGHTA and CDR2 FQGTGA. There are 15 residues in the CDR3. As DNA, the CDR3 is TGTGCCAGCAGCTTAACAGGTGGGACAGGGACTGAGCAGTTCTTC. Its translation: CASSLTGGTGTEQFF.

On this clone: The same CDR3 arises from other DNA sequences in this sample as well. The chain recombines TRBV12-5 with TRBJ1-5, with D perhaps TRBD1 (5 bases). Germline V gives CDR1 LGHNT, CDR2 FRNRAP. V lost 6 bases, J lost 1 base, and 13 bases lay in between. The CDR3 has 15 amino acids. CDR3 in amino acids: CASGAGTGSNQPQHF. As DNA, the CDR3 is TGTGCTAGTGGAGCCGGGACGGGGAGCAATCAGCCCCAGCATTTT.

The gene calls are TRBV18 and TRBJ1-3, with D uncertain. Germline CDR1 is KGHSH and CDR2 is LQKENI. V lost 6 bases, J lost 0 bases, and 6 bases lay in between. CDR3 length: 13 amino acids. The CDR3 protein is CASSQISGNTIYF. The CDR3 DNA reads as TGTGCCAGCTCCCAAATCTCTGGAAACACCATATATTTT.

The CDR3 bases are TGTGCCAGCAGTGAAGGGAAGGGCGGCGAGCAGTACTTC. Protein product: CASSEGKGGEQYF. The chain combines TRBV25-1 with TRBJ2-7; no reliable D call. The CDR3 consists of 13 residues. Germline CDR1 reads MGHDK; CDR2 reads SYGVNS. The V gene lost 2 bases and the J gene lost 6 bases, with 11 bases spanning the gap.

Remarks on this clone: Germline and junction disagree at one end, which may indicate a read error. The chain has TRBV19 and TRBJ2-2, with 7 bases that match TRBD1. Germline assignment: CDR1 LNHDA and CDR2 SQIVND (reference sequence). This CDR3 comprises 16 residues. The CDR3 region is CASRAGGIPNTGELFF. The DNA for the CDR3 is TGTGCGAGTAGGGCAGGGGGAATCCCGAACACCGGGGAGCTGTTTTTT. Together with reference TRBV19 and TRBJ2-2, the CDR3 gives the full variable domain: DGGITQSPKYLFRKEGQNVTLSCEQNLNHDAMYWYRQDPGQGLRLIYYSQIVNDFQKGDIAEGYSVSREKKESFPLTVTSAQKNPTAFYLCASRAGGIPNTGELFFGEGSRLTVL.

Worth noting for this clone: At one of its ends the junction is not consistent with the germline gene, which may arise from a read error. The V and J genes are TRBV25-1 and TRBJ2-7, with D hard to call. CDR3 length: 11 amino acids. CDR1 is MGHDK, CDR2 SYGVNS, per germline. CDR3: CASSELATFNF. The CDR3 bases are TGTGCCAGCAGTGAACTGGCTACCTTCAACTTC.

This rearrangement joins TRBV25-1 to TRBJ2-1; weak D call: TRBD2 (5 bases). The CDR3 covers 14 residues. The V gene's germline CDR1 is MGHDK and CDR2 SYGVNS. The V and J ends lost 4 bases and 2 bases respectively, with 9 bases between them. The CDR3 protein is CASSAPGTYNEQFF. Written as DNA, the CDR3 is TGTGCCAGCAGTGCCCCCGGGACCTACAATGAGCAGTTCTTC.

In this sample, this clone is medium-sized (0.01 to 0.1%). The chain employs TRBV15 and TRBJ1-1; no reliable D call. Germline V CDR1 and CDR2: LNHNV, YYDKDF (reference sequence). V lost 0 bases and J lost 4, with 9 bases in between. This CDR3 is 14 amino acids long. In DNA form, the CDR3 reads TGTGCCACCAGCAGAGATCATGCAGGCACTGAAGCTTTCTTT. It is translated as CATSRDHAGTEAFF.

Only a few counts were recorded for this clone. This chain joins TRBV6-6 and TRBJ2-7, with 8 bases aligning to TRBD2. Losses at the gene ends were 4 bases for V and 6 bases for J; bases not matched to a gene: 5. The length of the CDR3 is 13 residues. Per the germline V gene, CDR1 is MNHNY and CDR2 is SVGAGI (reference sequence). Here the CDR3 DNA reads TGTGCCAGCAGTTCGGGGGGGCGTGGCGAGCAGTACTTC. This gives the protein CASSSGGRGEQYF.

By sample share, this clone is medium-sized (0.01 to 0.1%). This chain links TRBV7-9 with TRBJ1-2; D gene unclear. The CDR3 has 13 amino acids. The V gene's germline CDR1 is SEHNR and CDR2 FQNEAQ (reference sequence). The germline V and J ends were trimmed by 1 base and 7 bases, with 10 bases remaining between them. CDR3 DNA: TGTGCCAGCAGCTTAGTAGCGGGGATTGGCTACACCTTC. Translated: CASSLVAGIGYTF.

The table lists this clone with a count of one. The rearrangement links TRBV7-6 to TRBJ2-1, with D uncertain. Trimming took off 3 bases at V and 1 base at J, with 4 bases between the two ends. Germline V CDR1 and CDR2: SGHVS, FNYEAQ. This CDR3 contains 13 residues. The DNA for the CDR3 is TGTGCCAGCAGCTTCCAGTCCTACAATGAGCAGTTCTTC. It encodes CASSFQSYNEQFF.

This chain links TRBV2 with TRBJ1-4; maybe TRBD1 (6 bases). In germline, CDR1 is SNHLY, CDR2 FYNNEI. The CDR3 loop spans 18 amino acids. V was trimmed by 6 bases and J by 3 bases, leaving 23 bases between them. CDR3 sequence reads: CASSLTGIVGGSNEKLFF. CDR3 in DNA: TGTGCCAGCAGCCTGACAGGAATTGTGGGGGGGTCTAATGAAAAACTGTTTTTT.

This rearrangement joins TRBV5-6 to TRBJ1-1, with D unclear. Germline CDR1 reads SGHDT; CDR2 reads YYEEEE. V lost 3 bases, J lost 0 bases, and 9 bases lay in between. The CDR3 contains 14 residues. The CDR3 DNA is TGTGCCAGCAGCTGGTGGGATTTGAACACTGAAGCTTTCTTT. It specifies CASSWWDLNTEAFF.

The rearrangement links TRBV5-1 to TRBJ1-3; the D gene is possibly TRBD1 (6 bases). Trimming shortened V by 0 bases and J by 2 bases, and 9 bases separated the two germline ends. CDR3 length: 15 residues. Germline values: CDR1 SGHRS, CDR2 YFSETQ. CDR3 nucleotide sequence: TGCGCCAGCAGCTTGGCCCCAGGGGCTGGAAACACCATATATTTT. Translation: CASSLAPGAGNTIYF.

The CDR3 spells CASSTFSGNTIYF. The CDR3 DNA reads as TGTGCCAGCAGTACGTTCTCTGGAAACACCATATATTTT. V usage is TRBV9 and J usage is TRBJ1-3; no firm D call. The CDR3 has 13 residues. Germline V CDR1 and CDR2: SGDLS, YYNGEE. With 5 bases removed from V and 0 bases from J, the gap between germline ends came to 6 bases.

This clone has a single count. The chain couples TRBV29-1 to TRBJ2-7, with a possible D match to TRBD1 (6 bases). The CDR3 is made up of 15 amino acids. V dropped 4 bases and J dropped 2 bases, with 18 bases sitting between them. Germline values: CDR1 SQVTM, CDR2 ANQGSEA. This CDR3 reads CSVANDGTFAYEQYF. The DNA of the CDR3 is TGCAGCGTTGCAAATGATGGGACATTCGCCTACGAGCAGTACTTC.

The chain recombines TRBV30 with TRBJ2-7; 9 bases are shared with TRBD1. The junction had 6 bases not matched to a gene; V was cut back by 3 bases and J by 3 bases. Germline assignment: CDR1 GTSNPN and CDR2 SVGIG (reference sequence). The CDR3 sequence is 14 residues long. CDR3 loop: CAWRGQGISYEQYF. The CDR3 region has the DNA TGTGCCTGGAGGGGACAGGGTATTAGCTACGAGCAGTACTTC.

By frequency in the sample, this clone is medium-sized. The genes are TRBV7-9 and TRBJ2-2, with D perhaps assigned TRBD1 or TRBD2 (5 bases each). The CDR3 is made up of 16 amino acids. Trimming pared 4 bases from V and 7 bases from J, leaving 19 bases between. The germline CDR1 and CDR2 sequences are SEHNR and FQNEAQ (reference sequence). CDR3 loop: CASSSAGSLGVGELFF. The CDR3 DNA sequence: TGTGCCAGCAGCTCTGCAGGGAGTCTGGGTGTCGGGGAGCTGTTTTTT.

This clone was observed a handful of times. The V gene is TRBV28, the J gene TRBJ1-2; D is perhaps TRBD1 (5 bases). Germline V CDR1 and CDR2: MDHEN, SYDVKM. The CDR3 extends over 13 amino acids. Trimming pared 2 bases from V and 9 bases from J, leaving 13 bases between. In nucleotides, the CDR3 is TGTGCCAGCAGTTTACCGGGGGGACCCCGCTACACCTTC. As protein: CASSLPGGPRYTF.

The CDR3 DNA sequence: TGTGCCAGCAGCAAAGAACCAGGGGCCGTTCGGGAGACCCAGTACTTC. Encoded protein: CASSKEPGAVRETQYF. The chain joins TRBV21-1 to TRBJ2-5; the table calls TRBD1, which could not be checked here. TRBV21-1 constitutes a pseudogene. This CDR3 is 16 amino acids long.